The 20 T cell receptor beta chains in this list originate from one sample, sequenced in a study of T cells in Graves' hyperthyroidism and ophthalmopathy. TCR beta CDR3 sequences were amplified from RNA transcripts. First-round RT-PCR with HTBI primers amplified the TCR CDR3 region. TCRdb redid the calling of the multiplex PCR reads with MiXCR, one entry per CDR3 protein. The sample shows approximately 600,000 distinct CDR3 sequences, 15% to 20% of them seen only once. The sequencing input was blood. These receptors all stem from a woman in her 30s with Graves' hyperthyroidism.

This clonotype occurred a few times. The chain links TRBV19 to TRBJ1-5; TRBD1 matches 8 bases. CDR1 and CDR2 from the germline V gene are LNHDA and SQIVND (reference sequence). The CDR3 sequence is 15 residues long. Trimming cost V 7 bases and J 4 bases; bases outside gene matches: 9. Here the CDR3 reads CASTIGTGVNQPQHF. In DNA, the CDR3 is TGTGCCAGTACCATTGGGACAGGAGTGAATCAGCCCCAGCATTTT.

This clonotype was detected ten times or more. CDR3 sequence reads: CASSLEGSHEQFF. The DNA of the CDR3 is TGTGCCAGCAGTTTAGAGGGATCCCATGAGCAGTTCTTC. V is TRBV28 and J is TRBJ2-1; a weak D match, TRBD2 (5 bases). V lost 2 bases and J lost 8, with 10 bases in between. This CDR3 comprises 13 residues. CDR1 and CDR2 from the germline V gene are MDHEN and SYDVKM. Combining the CDR3 with reference TRBV28 and TRBJ2-1 gives the whole variable domain DVKVTQSSRYLVKRTGEKVFLECVQDMDHENMFWYRQDPGLGLRLIYFSYDVKMKEKGDIPEGYSVSREKKERFSLILESASTNQTSMYLCASSLEGSHEQFFGPGTRLTVL.

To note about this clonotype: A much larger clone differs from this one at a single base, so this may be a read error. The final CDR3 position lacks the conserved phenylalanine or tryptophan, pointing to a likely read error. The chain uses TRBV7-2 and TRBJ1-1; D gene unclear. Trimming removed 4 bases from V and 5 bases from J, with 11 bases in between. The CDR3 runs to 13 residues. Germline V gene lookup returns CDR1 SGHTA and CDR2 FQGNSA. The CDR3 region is CASSSHQETEAFS. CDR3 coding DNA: TGTGCCAGCAGCTCTCACCAGGAAACTGAAGCTTTCTCT.

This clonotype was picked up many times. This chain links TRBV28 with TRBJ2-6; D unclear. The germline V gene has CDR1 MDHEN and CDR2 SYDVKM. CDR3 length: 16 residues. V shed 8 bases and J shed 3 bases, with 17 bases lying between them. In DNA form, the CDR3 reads TGTGCCAGCTCCAGAAGGATGGCGTATGGGGCCAACGTCCTGACTTTC. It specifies CASSRRMAYGANVLTF.

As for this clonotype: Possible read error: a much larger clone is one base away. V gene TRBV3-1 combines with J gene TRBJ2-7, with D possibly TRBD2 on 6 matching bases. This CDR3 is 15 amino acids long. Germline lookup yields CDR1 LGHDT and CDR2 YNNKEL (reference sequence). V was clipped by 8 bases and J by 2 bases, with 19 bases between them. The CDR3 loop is CASGPSSGSPYEQYF. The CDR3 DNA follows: TGTGCCAGCGGCCCCTCCTCCGGGAGTCCCTACGAGCAGTACTTC.

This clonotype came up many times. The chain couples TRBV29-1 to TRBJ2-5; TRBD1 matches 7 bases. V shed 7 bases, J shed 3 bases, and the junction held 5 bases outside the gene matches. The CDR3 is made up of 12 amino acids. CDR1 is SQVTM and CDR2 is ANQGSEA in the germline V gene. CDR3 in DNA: TGCAGCGCCACAGGACAGGAAGAGACCCAGTACTTC. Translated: CSATGQEETQYF.

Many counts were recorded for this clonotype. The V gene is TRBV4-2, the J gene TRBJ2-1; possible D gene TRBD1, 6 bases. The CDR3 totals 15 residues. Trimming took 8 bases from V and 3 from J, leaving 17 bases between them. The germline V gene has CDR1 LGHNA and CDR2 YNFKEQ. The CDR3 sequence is CASRSRGSDYNEQFF. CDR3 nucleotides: TGTGCCAGCCGGAGTAGGGGGAGCGACTACAATGAGCAGTTCTTC.

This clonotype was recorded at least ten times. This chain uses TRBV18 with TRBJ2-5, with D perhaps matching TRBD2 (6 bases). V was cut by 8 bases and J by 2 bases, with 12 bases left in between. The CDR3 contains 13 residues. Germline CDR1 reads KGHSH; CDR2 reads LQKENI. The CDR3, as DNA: TGTGCCAGCAGCCCGGGACTTCAAGAGACCCAGTACTTC. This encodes CASSPGLQETQYF.

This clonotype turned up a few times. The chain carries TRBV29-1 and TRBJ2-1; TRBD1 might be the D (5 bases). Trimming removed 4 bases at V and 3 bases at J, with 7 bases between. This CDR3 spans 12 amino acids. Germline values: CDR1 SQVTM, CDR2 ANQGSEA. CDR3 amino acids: CSVGGLYNEQFF. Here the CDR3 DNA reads TGCAGCGTTGGGGGCCTCTACAATGAGCAGTTCTTC.

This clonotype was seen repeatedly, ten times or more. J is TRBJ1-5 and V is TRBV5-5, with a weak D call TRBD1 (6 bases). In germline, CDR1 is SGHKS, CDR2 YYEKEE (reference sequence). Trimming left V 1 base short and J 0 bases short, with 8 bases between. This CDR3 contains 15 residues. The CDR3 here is CASSLTGISNQPQHF. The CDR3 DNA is TGTGCCAGCAGCTTGACAGGGATTAGCAATCAGCCCCAGCATTTT.

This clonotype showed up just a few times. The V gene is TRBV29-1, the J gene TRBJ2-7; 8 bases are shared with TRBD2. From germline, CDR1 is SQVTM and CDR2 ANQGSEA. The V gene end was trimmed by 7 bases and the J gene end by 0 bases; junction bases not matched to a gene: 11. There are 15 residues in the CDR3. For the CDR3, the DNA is TGCAGCGCCACCCCCGGGACTAGTCCCTCCTACGAGCAGTACTTC. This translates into CSATPGTSPSYEQYF.

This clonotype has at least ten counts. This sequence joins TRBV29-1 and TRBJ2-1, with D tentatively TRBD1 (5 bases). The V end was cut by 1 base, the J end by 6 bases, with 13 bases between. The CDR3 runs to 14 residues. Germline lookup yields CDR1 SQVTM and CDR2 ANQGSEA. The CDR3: CSVEGGQLINEQFF. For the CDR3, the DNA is TGCAGCGTTGAAGGCGGACAACTAATCAATGAGCAGTTCTTC.

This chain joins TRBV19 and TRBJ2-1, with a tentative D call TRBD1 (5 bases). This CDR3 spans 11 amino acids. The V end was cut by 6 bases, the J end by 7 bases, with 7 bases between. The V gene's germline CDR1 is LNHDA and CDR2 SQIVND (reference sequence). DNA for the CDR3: TGTGCCAGTAGAGGGGTGAATGAGCAGTTCTTC. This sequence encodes CASRGVNEQFF.

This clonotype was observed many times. CDR3 nucleotide sequence: TGTGCCAGCAGTACAGGGGGCGGTTACAATGAGCAGTTCTTC. The encoded protein is CASSTGGGYNEQFF. The gene calls are TRBV6-1 and TRBJ2-1; TRBD1 aligns across 9 bases. CDR3 length: 14 amino acids. Unmatched junction bases numbered 3, after V lost 5 bases and J lost 4 bases. Germline V lookup: CDR1 MNHNS, CDR2 SASEGT.

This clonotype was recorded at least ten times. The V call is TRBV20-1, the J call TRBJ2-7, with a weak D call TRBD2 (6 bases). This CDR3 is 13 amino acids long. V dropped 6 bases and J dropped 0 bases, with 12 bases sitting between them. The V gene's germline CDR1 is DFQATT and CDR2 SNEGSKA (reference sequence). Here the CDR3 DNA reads TGCAGTGCCTACCGGGACTTCTCCTACGAGCAGTACTTC. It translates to CSAYRDFSYEQYF.

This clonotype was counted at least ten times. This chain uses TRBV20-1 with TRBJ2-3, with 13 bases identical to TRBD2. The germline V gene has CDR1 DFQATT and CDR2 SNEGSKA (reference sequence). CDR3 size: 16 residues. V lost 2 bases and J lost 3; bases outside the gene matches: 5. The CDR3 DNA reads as TGCAGTGCTAGACCAGGACTAGCGGGAGTAACAGATACGCAGTATTTT. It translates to CSARPGLAGVTDTQYF.

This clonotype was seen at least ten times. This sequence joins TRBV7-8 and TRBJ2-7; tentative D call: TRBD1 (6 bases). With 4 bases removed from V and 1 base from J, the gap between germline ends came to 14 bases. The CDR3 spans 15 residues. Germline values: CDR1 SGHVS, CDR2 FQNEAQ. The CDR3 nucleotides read TGTGCCAGCAGCTCACAGGGCCAACCATCCTACGAGCAGTACTTC. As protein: CASSSQGQPSYEQYF.

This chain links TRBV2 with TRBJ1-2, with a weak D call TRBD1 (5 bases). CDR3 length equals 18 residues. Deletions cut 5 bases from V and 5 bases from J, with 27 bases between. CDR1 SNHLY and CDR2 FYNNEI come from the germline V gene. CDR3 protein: CASSPYTDPGIGAYGYTF. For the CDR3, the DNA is TGTGCCAGCAGTCCCTACACCGATCCAGGGATTGGGGCTTATGGCTACACCTTC.

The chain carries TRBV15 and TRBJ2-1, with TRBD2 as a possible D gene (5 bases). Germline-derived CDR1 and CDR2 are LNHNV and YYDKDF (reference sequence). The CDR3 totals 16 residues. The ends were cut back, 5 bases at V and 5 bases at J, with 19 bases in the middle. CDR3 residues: CATSRGPPRLNNEQFF. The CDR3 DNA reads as TGTGCCACCAGCCGCGGACCTCCTAGACTAAACAATGAGCAGTTCTTC.

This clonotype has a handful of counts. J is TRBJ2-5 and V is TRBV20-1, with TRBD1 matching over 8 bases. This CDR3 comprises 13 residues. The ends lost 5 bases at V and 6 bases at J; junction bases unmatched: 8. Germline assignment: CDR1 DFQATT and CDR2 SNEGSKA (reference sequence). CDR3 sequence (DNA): TGCAGTGCTGGACAGGGAGGTGGACAGACCCAGTACTTC. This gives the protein CSAGQGGGQTQYF.